Shown below are 18 T cell receptor gamma chains from a single sample sequenced in a study of Vδ1+ human thymocytes. General study findings and limits: Thymic TRG and TRD repertoires appeared highly polyclonal, with Gaussian CDR3 length distributions.

These TCRs are of unknown antigen specificity. RNA was extracted from the cells and then reverse transcribed. Multiplex PCR used pooled V-gene forward primers and a constant-region reverse primer to amplify CDR3s. TCRdb redid clone calling on the multiplex PCR reads using CATT. The table has 25,000 to 35,000 gamma-chain clones, 20% to 25% seen once; the top ten hold 1.5% to 2%. Source material: Vdelta1+ gamma-delta thymocytes from the thymus. Subset noted: FACS-sorted CD3+ TCRalphabeta- TCRVdelta1+ TCRVdelta2- thymocytes. These receptors came from a boy younger than two who had congenital heart surgery.

The rearrangement links TRGV5 to TRGJ1 or TRGJ2. Germline CDR1 and CDR2: VINAFY and YDVSNSKD. This CDR3 has 10 amino acids. Trimming removed 8 bases from V and 11 bases from J; junction bases left unmatched: 9. CDR3 in DNA: TGTGCCACCTTTGCACATGAGAAACTCTTT. Translated: CATFAHEKLF.

This clone appeared a few times. The chain links TRGV9 to TRGJ1 or TRGJ2. CDR1 GITISATS and CDR2 ISYDGTV come from the germline V gene (reference sequence). The CDR3 covers 11 residues. Trimming cost V 3 bases and J 8 bases; bases outside gene matches: 4. The DNA for the CDR3 is TGTGCCTTGTGGGAGCGGAATAAGAAACTCTTT. This gives the protein CALWERNKKLF.

This chain joins TRGV4 and TRGJ1 or TRGJ2. Germline V CDR1 and CDR2: EGSTGY, YDSYTSSV. CDR3 size: 12 residues. The J segment lost 9 bases and the V segment lost 2 bases, leaving 7 bases of the junction unmatched. The CDR3 here is CATWDDWLKKLF. The DNA of the CDR3 is TGTGCCACCTGGGATGATTGGCTTAAGAAACTCTTT.

By proportion, this clone is medium-sized. This CDR3 is also generated by other DNA sequences in the sample. The genes are TRGV4 and TRGJ1 or TRGJ2. CDR3 length equals 12 residues. Trimming took 4 bases from V and 3 from J; bases not matched to a gene: 3. The germline gives CDR1 EGSTGY, CDR2 YDSYTSSV. CDR3: CATWDSYYKKLF. Here the CDR3 DNA reads TGTGCCACCTGGGACTCTTATTATAAGAAACTCTTT.

Only a few counts were recorded for this clone. This rearrangement joins TRGV4 to TRGJ1 or TRGJ2. The CDR3 is made up of 14 amino acids. Germline assignment: CDR1 EGSTGY and CDR2 YDSYTSSV. With V trimmed by 0 bases and J by 6 bases, 8 bases remained unmatched. The CDR3 loop is CATWDGSLCYKKLF. In nucleotides, the CDR3 is TGTGCCACCTGGGATGGGTCCCTTTGTTATAAGAAACTCTTT.

Only a few counts were recorded for this clone. The V gene is TRGV2, the J gene TRGJ1 or TRGJ2. J lost 3 bases, V lost 5 bases, and 7 bases had no gene match. The length of the CDR3 is 13 residues. The germline gives CDR1 EGSNGY, CDR2 YDSYNSKV. In nucleotides, the CDR3 is TGTGCCACCTGGGCCACCGTTTATTATAAGAAACTCTTT. Its translation is CATWATVYYKKLF.

This clone occurred a few times. This chain uses TRGV4 with TRGJ1 or TRGJ2. V was clipped by 2 bases and J by 3 bases; unmatched bases: 7. The CDR3 has 14 amino acids. Germline V CDR1 and CDR2: EGSTGY, YDSYTSSV. Written as DNA, the CDR3 is TGTGCCACCTGGGATGCTTGCCCTTATTATAAGAAACTCTTT. Translating gives CATWDACPYYKKLF.

This clone was seen only a few times. The chain employs TRGV4 and TRGJ1 or TRGJ2. CDR1 and CDR2 from the germline V gene are EGSTGY and YDSYTSSV. The CDR3 covers 14 residues. Losses at the gene ends were 5 bases for V and 3 bases for J; bases not matched to a gene: 10. The CDR3 DNA is TGTGCCACCTGGGGTCCCTCTATTTATTATAAGAAACTCTTT. It codes for CATWGPSIYYKKLF.

V gene TRGV2 combines with J gene TRGJ1 or TRGJ2. Looked up from germline, CDR1 is EGSNGY and CDR2 is YDSYNSKV. This CDR3 comprises 16 residues. The junction had 10 bases not matched to a gene; V was cut back by 0 bases and J by 2 bases. CDR3 sequence: CATWDGPGDYYYKKLF. CDR3 DNA: TGTGCCACCTGGGACGGGCCAGGAGATTATTATTATAAGAAACTCTTT.

Within the sample, this clone is medium-sized. Other DNA variants within this sample encode the same CDR3. The genes are TRGV9 and TRGJ1 or TRGJ2. CDR1 and CDR2 (germline): GITISATS, ISYDGTV (reference sequence). With 0 bases clipped from V and 7 bases from J, the junction kept 3 bases outside the gene matches. CDR3 length: 12 amino acids. This CDR3 is CALWEVQYKKLF. In nucleotides, the CDR3 is TGTGCCTTGTGGGAGGTGCAGTATAAGAAACTCTTT.

This clone was detected only a few times. Within the sample, other DNA sequences also encode this same CDR3. The chain links TRGV2 to TRGJ1 or TRGJ2. Germline trimming cut 1 base from V and 13 bases from J; bases unmatched to any gene: 1. This CDR3 is built from 9 residues. CDR1 is EGSNGY, CDR2 YDSYNSKV, per germline. The CDR3 DNA reads TGTGCCACCTGGGACGGTAAACTCTTT. Protein: CATWDGKLF.

For this clone: One end of the junction varies from germline; a read error may be responsible. The chain has TRGV9 and TRGJ1 or TRGJ2. CDR3 length: 15 amino acids. Germline V CDR1 and CDR2: GITISATS, ISYDGTV (reference sequence). The CDR3 nucleotides read TGTGCCTTGTGGGAGGTGCATAGTGCTTATTATAAGAAACTCTTC. Translated, it gives CALWEVHSAYYKKLF.

In the case of this clone: With a far larger clone one base away, a read error is the likely cause. V and J are TRGV9 and TRGJP. The germline CDR1 and CDR2 sequences are GITISATS and ISYDGTV (reference sequence). The length of the CDR3 is 16 residues. This chain's CDR3 is CTLWEVQELGKKIKVF. CDR3 sequence (DNA): TGTACCTTGTGGGAGGTGCAAGAGTTGGGCAAAAAAATCAAGGTATTT.

As to this clone: Other DNA variants within this sample encode the same CDR3. The rearrangement uses TRGV4 and TRGJP1. This CDR3 has 14 residues. The germline V gene has CDR1 EGSTGY and CDR2 YDSYTSSV. Trimming at V came to 0 bases and at J to 4 bases, leaving 2 bases not matched to a gene. In nucleotides, the CDR3 is TGTGCCACCTGGGATGGGTTCACTGGTTGGTTCAAGATATTT. Protein: CATWDGFTGWFKIF.

V and J are TRGV5 and TRGJ1 or TRGJ2. After removal of 3 bases from V and 0 bases from J, the junction contained 14 bases not matched to a gene. The CDR3 runs 17 residues. The germline CDR1 and CDR2 sequences are VINAFY and YDVSNSKD. CDR3 sequence reads: CATWDAAPSSNYYKKLF. In nucleotides, the CDR3 is TGTGCCACCTGGGACGCTGCACCTTCTTCGAATTATTATAAGAAACTCTTT.

J is TRGJ1 or TRGJ2 and V is TRGV4. Unmatched junction bases numbered 6, after V lost 0 bases and J lost 10 bases. Germline-derived CDR1 and CDR2 are EGSTGY and YDSYTSSV. The CDR3 loop spans 12 amino acids. The CDR3 loop is CATWDGLAKKLF. CDR3 nucleotides: TGTGCCACCTGGGATGGGCTGGCAAAGAAACTCTTT.

This clone was seen only once. The V gene remains uncalled, whereas the J gene is TRGJ1 or TRGJ2. This CDR3 region has 14 residues. The CDR3 is CATGSPPLYYKKLF. CDR3 nucleotides: TGTGCCACCGGGTCCCCGCCCCTCTATTATAAGAAACTCTTT.

This clone was picked up a small number of times. This sample also contains other DNA sequences that code for the same CDR3. V gene TRGV5 combines with J gene TRGJ1 or TRGJ2. V gave up 3 bases and J gave up 3 bases; unmatched junction bases: 5. The germline V gene has CDR1 VINAFY and CDR2 YDVSNSKD. The CDR3 has 13 amino acids. DNA of the CDR3: TGTGCCACCTGGGACCCAAGTTATTATAAGAAACTCTTT. Translating gives CATWDPSYYKKLF.